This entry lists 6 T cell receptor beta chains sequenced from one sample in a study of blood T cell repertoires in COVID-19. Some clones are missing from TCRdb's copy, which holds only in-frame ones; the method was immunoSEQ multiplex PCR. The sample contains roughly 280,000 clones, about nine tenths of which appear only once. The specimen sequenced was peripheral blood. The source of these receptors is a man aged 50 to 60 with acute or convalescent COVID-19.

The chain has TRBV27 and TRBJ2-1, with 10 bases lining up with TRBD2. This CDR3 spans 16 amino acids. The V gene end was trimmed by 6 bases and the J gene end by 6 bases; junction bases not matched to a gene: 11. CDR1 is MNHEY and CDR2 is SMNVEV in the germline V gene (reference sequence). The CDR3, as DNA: TGTGCCAGCAGACCCCTACTAGCGGGAAACCGCAATGAGCAGTTCTTC. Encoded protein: CASRPLLAGNRNEQFF.

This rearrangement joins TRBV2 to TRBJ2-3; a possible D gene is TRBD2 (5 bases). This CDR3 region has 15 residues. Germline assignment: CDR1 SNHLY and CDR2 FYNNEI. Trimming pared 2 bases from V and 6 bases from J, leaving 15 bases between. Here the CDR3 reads CASSESPRSGDTQYF. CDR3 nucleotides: TGTGCCAGCAGTGAATCCCCCCGCTCGGGGGATACGCAGTATTTT.

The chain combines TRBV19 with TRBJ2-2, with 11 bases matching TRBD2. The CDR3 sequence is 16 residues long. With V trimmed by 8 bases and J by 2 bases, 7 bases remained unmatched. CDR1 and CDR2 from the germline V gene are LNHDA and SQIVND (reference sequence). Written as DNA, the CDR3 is TGTGCCAGTGGACCTGGACTAGCGGGTAACACCGGGGAGCTGTTTTTT. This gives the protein CASGPGLAGNTGELFF. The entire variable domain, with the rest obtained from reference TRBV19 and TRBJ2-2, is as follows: DGGITQSPKYLFRKEGQNVTLSCEQNLNHDAMYWYRQDPGQGLRLIYYSQIVNDFQKGDIAEGYSVSREKKESFPLTVTSAQKNPTAFYLCASGPGLAGNTGELFFGEGSRLTVL.

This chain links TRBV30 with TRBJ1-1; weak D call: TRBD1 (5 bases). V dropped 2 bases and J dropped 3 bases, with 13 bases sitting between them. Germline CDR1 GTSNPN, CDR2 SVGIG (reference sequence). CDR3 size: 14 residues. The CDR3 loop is CAWSPQGRDTEAFF. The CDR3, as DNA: TGTGCCTGGAGTCCCCAGGGTCGGGACACTGAAGCTTTCTTT.

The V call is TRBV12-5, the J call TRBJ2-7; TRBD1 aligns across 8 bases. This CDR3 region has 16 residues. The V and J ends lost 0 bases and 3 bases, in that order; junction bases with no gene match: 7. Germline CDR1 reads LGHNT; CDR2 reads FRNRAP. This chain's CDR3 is CASGLVLGQGRYEQYF. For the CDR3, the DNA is TGTGCTAGTGGTTTGGTACTTGGACAGGGACGCTACGAGCAGTACTTC.

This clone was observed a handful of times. Written as DNA, the CDR3 is TGTGCCAGTAGCCAGGACAGGGCCTATGGCTACACCTTC. Amino acid sequence: CASSQDRAYGYTF. The chain is built from TRBV19 and TRBJ1-2; TRBD1 matches 8 bases. The germline gives CDR1 LNHDA, CDR2 SQIVND (reference sequence). The trim removed 6 bases at V and 4 bases at J, leaving 4 bases unmatched. This CDR3 has 13 amino acids. The full variable domain, rest sourced from reference TRBV19 and TRBJ1-2, is DGGITQSPKYLFRKEGQNVTLSCEQNLNHDAMYWYRQDPGQGLRLIYYSQIVNDFQKGDIAEGYSVSREKKESFPLTVTSAQKNPTAFYLCASSQDRAYGYTFGSGTRLTVV.